This TCR beta chain is drawn from a study of Ad26.COV2.S vaccination and SARS-CoV-2 variants. Repertoires were generated with immunoSEQ multiplex PCR, while TCRdb's copy carries only in-frame clones and drops some. The table has about 480,000 clones, 87% seen once; the top ten hold 9.5% to 15%. Study-wide results and caveats: Vaccine recipients showed a spike-specific TCR breadth that was higher than in placebo recipients. Spike-specific CD8+ and CD4+ T cell responses reportedly showed substantial breadth after vaccination.

As for treatment: roughly 18 received Ad26.COV2.S at low or high dose, single or two shots; roughly five received placebo; per-sample allocation not given. At day 63 after the first vaccine or placebo injection, samples were drawn. Of note for this clone: The antigen is not known.

The sample consisted of peripheral blood, taken in a trial of Ad26.COV2.S vaccine versus placebo. The source is a person between 18 and 59 years old who received the Ad26.COV2.S COVID-19 vaccine or a placebo.

CDR3 loop: CASSKLGGLGNEQFF. The CDR3 region has the DNA TGTGCCAGCAGCAAACTAGGGGGCCTCGGGAATGAGCAGTTCTTC. This rearrangement joins TRBV6-5 to TRBJ2-1, with 7 positions matching TRBD1. This CDR3 region has 15 residues. With V trimmed by 6 bases and J by 7 bases, 12 bases remained unmatched. The germline gives CDR1 MNHEY, CDR2 SVGAGI.